The rows below give T cell receptor beta chains drawn from one sample of a study of somatic mutations in cytotoxic T cells in rheumatoid arthritis. Method: immunoSEQ multiplex PCR; TCRdb's copy keeps in-frame clones and lacks some. The sample carries 12,000 to 15,000 clones, about 89% recorded once. The sequenced material came from CD4+ T cells sorted from blood. All receptors derive from a man in his 70s with rheumatoid arthritis. Each CDR3 is given with its conserved first and last residue.

TRBV11-3	CASSLDVGGTEAFF
TRBV9	CASSNRQGYNEQFF
TRBV5-1	CASSLERGQQYF
TRBV7-2	CASTGHDEQYF
TRBV5-1	CASRPGTSGIRVRDTQYF
TRBV18	CASSNLRPRGSYNEQFF
TRBV2	CASRMDSNTEAFF
TRBV28	CASSYQGEGNTEAFF
TRBV28	CASISGTGAYNEQFF
TRBV5-1	CATMTASNEQFF
TRBV19	CASRPTTSQYNEQFF
TRBV4-2	CASSQEPGRGTLSEKLFF
TRBV6-1	CASSERGPYSTDTQYF
TRBV28	CASRSSGQPEQYF
TRBV9	CASSVESGRAWEQYF
TRBV30	CAWSEWGVVSYEQYF
TRBV11-1	CASSLAQAGGAGEAFF
TRBV7-8	CASSLAINRVQFF
TRBV2	CASSAGTGGPDAQYF
TRBV5-1	CASSSGGGTDTQYF
TRBV19	CASTRGLAGGDLQETQYF
TRBV6-5	CASSSNRVGEAFF
TRBV14	CASSRTGTGTQYF
TRBV9	CASKTGTNTGELFF
TRBV5-1	CASSFSGGVAYEQYF
TRBV11-2	CASSLGASGTSSYNEQFF
TRBV6-4	CASSVLNRGEYGTQYF
TRBV28	CASIKTRFRRDFEISYEQYF
TRBV21-1	CASSNPLPGQPGGTEAFF
TRBV7-9	CASSLGGMDGYTF
TRBV28	CATTGESPRGAFF
TRBV5-1	CASRVAGGPNEQFF
TRBV2	CASSESEYNEQFF
TRBV2	CASSEVKEREQYF
TRBV6-6	CASSYKGGLNGEQFF